One sample yielded the 14 T cell receptor beta chains listed below, sequenced in a study of shared clonotypes between healthy human individuals. The repertoire was sequenced with immunoSEQ multiplex PCR; TCRdb's copy has only in-frame clones and lacks some. The sample holds about 2 million clones, about 95% seen once. Naive-designated CD8 cells lacked CD45RO, were positively enriched for CCR7, and omitted terminally differentiated effector memory CD45RA+ cells. The sample comprised naive CD8+ T cells sorted from blood. These receptors were taken from a man between 18 and 29 years old in good health.

The CDR3 protein is CASSLAVGVGYGYTF. Written as DNA, the CDR3 is TGTGCCAGCAGCTTGGCCGTAGGGGTTGGCTATGGCTACACCTTC. The chain links TRBV5-4 to TRBJ1-2; D might be TRBD1 (5 bases). This CDR3 contains 15 residues. The germline V gene has CDR1 SGHNT and CDR2 YYREEE (reference sequence). The V gene lost 0 bases and the J gene lost 4 bases, with 13 bases spanning the gap.

Written as DNA, the CDR3 is TGCACCAGCAGCCAAGATCCGTGGGACAGCTACCAAGAGACCCAGTACTTC. This sequence encodes CTSSQDPWDSYQETQYF. The chain carries TRBV1 and TRBJ2-5; TRBD1 is the table's D call and was not checked against the DNA. TRBV1 is deemed a pseudogene. This CDR3 has 17 residues.

The rearrangement links TRBV7-6 to TRBJ2-2, with 9 bases lining up with TRBD2. This CDR3 region has 17 residues. Trimming took 0 bases from V and 0 from J; bases not matched to a gene: 2. CDR1 SGHVS and CDR2 FNYEAQ come from the germline V gene. This CDR3 is CASSLARGGPNTGELFF. CDR3 DNA sequence: TGTGCCAGCAGCTTAGCGCGGGGGGGTCCGAACACCGGGGAGCTGTTTTTT.

On this clone: The sample holds other DNA sequences that translate to the same CDR3. This rearrangement joins TRBV13 to TRBJ2-7; D remains ambiguous. V was pared by 4 bases and J by 4 bases, with 8 bases between. In germline, CDR1 is PRHDT, CDR2 FYEKMQ (reference sequence). The CDR3 is made up of 12 amino acids. In nucleotides, the CDR3 is TGTGCCAGCAGCTCCGACCCTTACGAGCAGTACTTC. Protein: CASSSDPYEQYF.

The chain combines TRBV30 with TRBJ2-6; TRBD1 might be the D (6 bases). The CDR3 has 16 amino acids. Germline V gene sequence: CDR1 GTSNPN, CDR2 SVGIG (reference sequence). The germline V and J ends were trimmed by 2 bases and 4 bases, with 15 bases remaining between them. CDR3 loop: CAWSLGWGLGANVLTF. The CDR3 DNA sequence: TGTGCCTGGAGTCTAGGGTGGGGGCTCGGGGCCAACGTCCTGACTTTC.

This clone was recorded only once. The V call is TRBV27, the J call TRBJ2-2, with 11 bases aligning to TRBD2. The CDR3 totals 16 residues. Trimming at V came to 2 bases and at J to 5 bases, leaving 4 bases not matched to a gene. CDR1 MNHEY and CDR2 SMNVEV come from the germline V gene (reference sequence). CDR3 amino acids: CASSLQLAGDTGELFF. The CDR3 DNA follows: TGTGCCAGCAGTTTACAACTAGCGGGAGATACCGGGGAGCTGTTTTTT.

This clone was counted a single time. The gene calls are TRBV30 and TRBJ2-1, with 7 nucleotides matching TRBD2. The V and J ends lost 2 bases and 9 bases, in that order; junction bases with no gene match: 7. This CDR3 is built from 13 residues. The V gene's germline CDR1 is GTSNPN and CDR2 SVGIG (reference sequence). The CDR3 DNA follows: TGTGCCTGGAGTCCCCCCCCGGGAGGTGAGCAGTTCTTC. Its translation: CAWSPPPGGEQFF.

This rearrangement joins TRBV21-1 to TRBJ1-4; the table's D call of TRBD1 was not tested on the DNA. TRBV21-1 is noted as a pseudogene. The CDR3 is 19 residues long. CDR3 sequence: CASSTPDREFLPTNEKLFF. CDR3 DNA: TGTGCCAGCAGCACCCCGGACAGGGAGTTCTTACCAACTAATGAAAAACTGTTTTTT.

The CDR3 DNA reads TGCGCCAGCAGCTACCAGACTAGCGGGATTTCCTACGAGCAGTACTTC. Its translation: CASSYQTSGISYEQYF. The V call is TRBV4-1, the J call TRBJ2-7; 11 bases fit TRBD2. The CDR3 runs 16 residues. CDR1 is MGHRA and CDR2 is YSYEKL in the germline V gene. V lost 5 bases to trimming and J lost 1 base; unmatched junction nucleotides: 7.

As to this clone: The sample holds other DNA sequences that translate to the same CDR3. The chain joins TRBV2 to TRBJ1-3, with 7 bases aligning to TRBD1. This CDR3 has 14 residues. J gave up 0 bases and V 5 bases, and 1 base lay outside the gene matches. From germline, CDR1 is SNHLY and CDR2 FYNNEI. The CDR3 sequence: CASSRDSSGNTIYF. The CDR3 region has the DNA TGTGCCAGCAGTAGGGACAGCTCTGGAAACACCATATATTTT.

This rearrangement joins TRBV27 to TRBJ1-6, with no clear D. The CDR3 runs to 14 residues. V gave up 8 bases and J gave up 7 bases, with 15 bases separating them. Germline V CDR1 and CDR2: MNHEY, SMNVEV (reference sequence). The CDR3 coding sequence is TGTGCCAGCGCCCCGGGCGGAACGAATTCACCCCTCCACTTT. It encodes CASAPGGTNSPLHF.

This chain links TRBV7-8 with TRBJ2-3; the match to TRBD2 covers 8 bases. With 1 base clipped from V and 6 bases from J, the junction kept 6 bases outside the gene matches. CDR1 SGHVS and CDR2 FQNEAQ come from the germline V gene. The CDR3 is 15 residues long. The CDR3 loop reads CASSLGASSGDTQYF. In DNA, the CDR3 is TGTGCCAGCAGCTTAGGTGCGTCTAGCGGGGATACGCAGTATTTT. Variable domain in full (rest from reference TRBV7-8 and TRBJ2-3): GAGVSQSPRYKVAKRGQDVALRCDPISGHVSLFWYQQALGQGPEFLTYFQNEAQLDKSGLPSDRFFAERPEGSVSTLKIQRTQQEDSAVYLCASSLGASSGDTQYFGPGTRLTVL.

This chain links TRBV7-9 with TRBJ1-2, with D possibly matching TRBD1 (6 bases). Germline V gene sequence: CDR1 SEHNR, CDR2 FQNEAQ (reference sequence). The CDR3 is 16 amino acids. The V end lost 5 bases, the J end lost 0 bases, and 16 bases lay between the germline ends. The CDR3 protein is CASSPRGSTANYGYTF. CDR3 in DNA: TGTGCCAGCAGCCCTAGGGGGAGTACCGCTAACTATGGCTACACCTTC. The full variable domain, rest sourced from reference TRBV7-9 and TRBJ1-2, is DTGVSQNPRHKITKRGQNVTFRCDPISEHNRLYWYRQTLGQGPEFLTYFQNEAQLEKSRLLSDRFSAERPKGSFSTLEIQRTEQGDSAMYLCASSPRGSTANYGYTFGSGTRLTVV.

CDR3 coding DNA: TGTGCCAGCAGCTTAGTTCGTCCAACAGATACGCAGTATTTT. This sequence encodes CASSLVRPTDTQYF. J is TRBJ2-3 and V is TRBV7-2; D is unclear. Deletions cut 1 base from V and 3 bases from J, with 8 bases between. This CDR3 comprises 14 residues. Germline values: CDR1 SGHTA, CDR2 FQGNSA.